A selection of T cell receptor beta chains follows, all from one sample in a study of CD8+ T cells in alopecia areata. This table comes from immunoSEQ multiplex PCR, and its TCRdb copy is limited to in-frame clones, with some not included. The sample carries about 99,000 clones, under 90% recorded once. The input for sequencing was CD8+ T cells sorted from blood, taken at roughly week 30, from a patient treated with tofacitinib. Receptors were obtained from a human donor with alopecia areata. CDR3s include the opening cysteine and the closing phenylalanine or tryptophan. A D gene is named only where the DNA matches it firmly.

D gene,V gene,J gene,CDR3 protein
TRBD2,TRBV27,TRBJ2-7,CASSFTGTSDLYEQYF
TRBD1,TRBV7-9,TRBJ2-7,CASSPRQGERAYEQYF
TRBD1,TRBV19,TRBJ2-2,CASSTRQGAIGELFF
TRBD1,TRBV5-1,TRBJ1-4,CASSSGQGDEKLFF
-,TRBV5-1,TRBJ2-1,CASSGAGSYNEQFF
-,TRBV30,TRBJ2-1,CACCRGTVEFF
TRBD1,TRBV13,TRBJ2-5,CASSKRQGRETQYF
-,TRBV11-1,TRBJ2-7,CASSLAAHEQYF
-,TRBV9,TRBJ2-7,CASSETGVGEQYF
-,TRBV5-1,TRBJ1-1,CASSLVRNTEAFF
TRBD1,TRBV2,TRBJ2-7,CASSRQGEQYF
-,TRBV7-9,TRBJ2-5,CASSLTVYIQETQYF
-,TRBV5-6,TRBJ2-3,CASSSGGNTDTQYF
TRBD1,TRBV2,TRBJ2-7,CASSGQGSSYEQYF
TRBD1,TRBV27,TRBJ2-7,CASSQYRQGFYEQYF
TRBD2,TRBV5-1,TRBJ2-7,CASSSTSGGASAYEQYF
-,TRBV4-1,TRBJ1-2,CASSHPDRISNYGYTF
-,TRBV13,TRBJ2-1,CASSSTTGLGQFF
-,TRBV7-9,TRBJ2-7,CASSPKLGYEQYF
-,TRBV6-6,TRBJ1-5,CASSYSDREPQHF
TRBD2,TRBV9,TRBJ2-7,CASSVAGGSSYEQYF
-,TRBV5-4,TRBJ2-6,CASSLAKGPPPTGANVLTF
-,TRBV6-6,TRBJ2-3,CASRVVAPDTQYF
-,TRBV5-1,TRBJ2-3,CASRPNIGLSTDTQYF
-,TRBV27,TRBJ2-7,CASRPKSSYEQYF
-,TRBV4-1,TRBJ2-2,CASSQAGQYTGELFF
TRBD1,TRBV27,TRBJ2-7,CASSLTGALYEQYF
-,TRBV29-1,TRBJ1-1,CSVEDGPGVTEAFF
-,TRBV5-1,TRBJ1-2,CASSSRQSSRDGYTF
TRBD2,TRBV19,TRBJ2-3,CASSIATSVHTDTQYF
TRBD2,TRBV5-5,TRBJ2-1,CASSGSGLVDEQFF
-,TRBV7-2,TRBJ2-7,CASSPSYEQYF
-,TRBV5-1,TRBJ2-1,CASSLDPSDREQFF
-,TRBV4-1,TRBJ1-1,CASSPPIQRAEAFF
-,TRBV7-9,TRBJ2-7,CASSSGSGDTYEQYF
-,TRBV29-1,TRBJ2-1,CSVVGGTAGEQFF
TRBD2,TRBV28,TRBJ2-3,CASSLTWSSGGTDTQYF
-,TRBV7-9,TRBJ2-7,CASSSDGYEQYF